Each of the 14 T cell receptor beta chains below was sequenced from the same sample in a study of T cell repertoires in cytomegalovirus infection. TCRdb analysed the reads with MiXCR anew, one entry per CDR3 protein. The table has around 330,000 distinct CDR3 sequences, roughly 15% seen once. Sequenced: PBMCs. These TCRs come from a human donor in good health (CMV status not recorded). Some clones in this sample may be carry-over from other donors' samples.

This clonotype was recorded many times. V is TRBV28 and J is TRBJ1-2; 8 bases match TRBD1. Germline V gene sequence: CDR1 MDHEN, CDR2 SYDVKM. The CDR3 has 16 amino acids. Trimming at V came to 3 bases and at J to 6 bases, leaving 12 bases not matched to a gene. The CDR3 bases are TGTGCCAGCAGTTTCCCGCAGGGGGCGACTGGGGATGGCTACACCTTC. Its translation is CASSFPQGATGDGYTF.

In its sample, this clonotype was seen a few times. The V call is TRBV28, the J call TRBJ1-2; D not resolved. The V end lost 5 bases, the J end lost 6 bases, and 10 bases lay between the germline ends. The CDR3 is 12 residues long. Germline assignment: CDR1 MDHEN and CDR2 SYDVKM. For the CDR3, the DNA is TGTGCCAGCAGTCCCCCGATCCATGGCTACACCTTC. Its protein product is CASSPPIHGYTF.

The V gene is TRBV2, the J gene TRBJ2-1; perhaps TRBD1 as D (6 bases). This CDR3 comprises 14 residues. Germline V gene data show CDR1 as SNHLY and CDR2 as FYNNEI. V lost 8 bases to trimming and J lost 2 bases, with 13 bases between them. The CDR3 loop is CASCRDTTYNEQFF. CDR3 in DNA: TGTGCCAGCTGCCGGGACACCACCTACAATGAGCAGTTCTTC.

The chain has TRBV24-1 and TRBJ2-2; 9 nucleotides match TRBD2. The germline V gene has CDR1 KGHDR and CDR2 SFDVKD. The CDR3 loop spans 16 amino acids. Trimming at V came to 4 bases and at J to 6 bases, leaving 8 bases not matched to a gene. CDR3 sequence: CATSDRRGGRSGELFF. The DNA of the CDR3 is TGTGCCACCAGTGACCGGCGGGGGGGCCGCTCCGGGGAGCTGTTTTTT.

This clonotype has at least ten counts. This rearrangement joins TRBV4-3 to TRBJ1-4; TRBD1 is a possible D gene (6 bases). V was shortened by 0 bases and J by 5 bases, with 13 bases between the two germline ends. Germline assignment: CDR1 LGHNA and CDR2 YSLEER. This CDR3 is 16 amino acids long. The CDR3 is CASSQDGSGVNEKLFF. CDR3 DNA: TGCGCCAGCAGCCAAGATGGTTCAGGGGTGAATGAAAAACTGTTTTTT.

This clonotype was found a few times. The chain has TRBV20-1 and TRBJ1-2, with 7 bases aligning to TRBD1. Germline V gene sequence: CDR1 DFQATT, CDR2 SNEGSKA (reference sequence). CDR3 length: 14 amino acids. Trimming took 8 bases from V and 6 from J; bases not matched to a gene: 15. The CDR3 region has the DNA TGCAGTCCAAAGGGGACAGCTGGCCATCATGGCTACACCTTC. It translates to CSPKGTAGHHGYTF.

CDR3: CASSQELLLETQYF. For the CDR3, the DNA is TGCGCCAGCAGCCAAGAACTGCTCCTCGAGACCCAGTACTTC. The chain is built from TRBV4-1 and TRBJ2-5; D gene unclear. Between the trimmed V and J ends, which lost 0 bases and 5 bases, there was a span of 10 bases. Looked up from germline, CDR1 is MGHRA and CDR2 is YSYEKL. This CDR3 is built from 14 residues.

This clonotype was seen ten or more times. This chain connects TRBV4-2 to TRBJ2-3, with D perhaps matching TRBD2 (5 bases). CDR1 is LGHNA and CDR2 is YNFKEQ in the germline V gene. The V and J ends lost 0 bases and 0 bases respectively, with 19 bases between them. The length of the CDR3 is 19 residues. The chain's CDR3 is CASSQDFSAGLASTDTQYF. DNA for the CDR3: TGTGCCAGCAGCCAAGATTTCTCGGCTGGGCTAGCTAGCACAGATACGCAGTATTTT.

This clonotype has ten or more counts. This rearrangement joins TRBV7-8 to TRBJ1-1; the D is unclear. The germline V gene encodes CDR1 SGHVS and CDR2 FQNEAQ. V gave up 1 base and J gave up 1 base, with 10 bases separating them. This CDR3 is 15 amino acids long. The CDR3 nucleotides are TGTGCCAGCAGCTTAGATGTAGGGCCGAACACTGAAGCTTTCTTT. Translation: CASSLDVGPNTEAFF.

V and J are TRBV5-1 and TRBJ1-4; no definite D call. The germline V gene has CDR1 SGHRS and CDR2 YFSETQ. There are 14 residues in the CDR3. Trimming shortened V by 3 bases and J by 5 bases, and 11 bases separated the two germline ends. The CDR3 DNA sequence: TGCGCCAGCAGCTCTCCGGACTCCAATGAAAAACTGTTTTTT. It translates to CASSSPDSNEKLFF. Full variable domain (remainder filled in from reference TRBV5-1 and TRBJ1-4): KAGVTQTPRYLIKTRGQQVTLSCSPISGHRSVSWYQQTPGQGLQFLFEYFSETQRNKGNFPGRFSGRQFSNSRSEMNVSTLELGDSALYLCASSSPDSNEKLFFGSGTQLSVL.

This clonotype was counted at least ten times. The CDR3 sequence is CASSSIRDRPYEQYF. DNA for the CDR3: TGTGCCAGCAGCTCTATCCGGGACAGGCCCTACGAGCAGTACTTC. The chain combines TRBV11-1 with TRBJ2-7, with 8 positions matching TRBD1. V was pared by 4 bases and J by 2 bases, with 7 bases of the junction left unmatched. This CDR3 region has 15 residues. Germline CDR1 reads SGHAT; CDR2 reads FQDESV (reference sequence).

About this clonotype: Germline is not matched at one junction end, which may reflect a read error. The chain recombines TRBV4-1 with TRBJ2-7; D perhaps matches TRBD1 (5 bases). The germline CDR1 and CDR2 sequences are MGHRA and YSYEKL. The CDR3 is 13 residues long. The CDR3 DNA follows: TGTGCCAGCAGCCAAGGGGAAGTCAGCGAGCAGTGCTTC. This sequence encodes CASSQGEVSEQCF.

This clonotype came up many times. The CDR3, as DNA: TGTGCCAGCAGTGAAGAGACTTTGGTTCTCACAGATACGCAGTATTTT. Protein: CASSEETLVLTDTQYF. The genes are TRBV6-1 and TRBJ2-3; D unresolved. CDR3 size: 16 residues. Germline CDR1 MNHNS, CDR2 SASEGT. Trimming took 1 base from V and 2 from J, leaving 13 bases between them.

The table lists this clonotype with a count of one. A read error may produce the germline difference seen at one junction end. The gene calls are TRBV6-5 and TRBJ2-1; 10 nucleotides align to TRBD2. CDR1 and CDR2 from the germline V gene are MNHEY and SVGAGI. The CDR3 spans 15 residues. The CDR3 reads CASTYGSGGGYEQFF. The CDR3 DNA reads TGTGCCAGCACTTACGGGAGCGGGGGGGGCTATGAGCAGTTCTTC.